Sequencing of this TCR beta chain was carried out in a study of blood T cell repertoires in COVID-19. Overall study: From the United States, Italy and Spain came samples of acute and convalescent COVID-19. PBMCs, B-cell-depleted T cells, or T cells were the source of the cDNA or gDNA that made up the material.

In the original analysis: Quantification of nucleated cells was approximated via reference gene primer amplification. Clones were read by immunoSEQ multiplex PCR, and TCRdb kept only the in-frame ones, dropping some. That table is the source of V, J and clone size, and D and trimming were worked out from the DNA. The sample carries about 200,000 clones, approximately 84% recorded once. V was pared by 4 bases and J by 7 bases, with 17 bases between. Germline loops: CDR1 MNHEY, CDR2 SMNVEV (reference sequence). The CDR3 spans 14 residues. Sequencing was done on a sample of peripheral blood. This receptor was identified in a human donor with acute or convalescent COVID-19. The donor label of this sample is uncertain. The gene calls are TRBV27 and TRBJ2-7; D is perhaps TRBD2 (6 bases). CDR3: CASSSNWGVGEQYF. DNA of the CDR3: TGTGCCAGCAGTTCCAACTGGGGGGTAGGTGAGCAGTACTTC.